Below are 28 T cell receptor beta chains sequenced from a single sample in a study of graft-versus-host responses after intestinal transplantation. Sequencing was performed with immunoSEQ multiplex PCR; in TCRdb, only in-frame clones are kept and a portion is missing. This repertoire shows under 150,000 clones, 85% to 95% found once; its top ten account for about 0.16%. The antigens for these receptors are not known. Sequencing was performed on unstimulated CD4+ T cells sorted from spleen or lymph node cells, taken before intestinal transplant. These receptors originate from a human donor who received an intestinal transplant.

The genes are TRBV5-1 and TRBJ2-1; D might be TRBD2 (5 bases). Deletions cut 1 base from V and 2 bases from J, with 10 bases between. Germline values: CDR1 SGHRS, CDR2 YFSETQ. The CDR3 sequence is 15 residues long. Here the CDR3 reads CASSLSVGTYNEQFF. CDR3 nucleotide sequence: TGCGCCAGCAGCTTGTCAGTCGGGACCTACAATGAGCAGTTCTTC.

This clone has just one count. The chain employs TRBV19 and TRBJ2-5; 7 nucleotides match TRBD2. There are 15 residues in the CDR3. The V segment lost 8 bases and the J segment 9 bases; nucleotides outside the gene matches: 18. Germline V gene sequence: CDR1 LNHDA, CDR2 SQIVND (reference sequence). The CDR3 sequence: CASGRGEGAKQAQYF. CDR3 sequence (DNA): TGTGCCAGTGGCCGAGGGGAGGGAGCAAAGCAGGCCCAGTACTTC.

The V gene is TRBV18, the J gene TRBJ2-5; D not resolved. This CDR3 has 12 residues. Germline loops: CDR1 KGHSH, CDR2 LQKENI. Trimming cost V 3 bases and J 1 base, with 3 bases left between them. CDR3 DNA: TGTGCCAGCTCACCGACCCAAGAGACCCAGTACTTC. It codes for CASSPTQETQYF.

The chain couples TRBV2 to TRBJ1-5; D remains ambiguous. The CDR3 is made up of 12 amino acids. Germline V gives CDR1 SNHLY, CDR2 FYNNEI. Trimming stripped 4 bases from V and 4 bases from J, with 5 bases between. DNA of the CDR3: TGTGCCAGCAGTGGGTCAAATCAGCCCCAGCATTTT. Translation gives CASSGSNQPQHF.

V is TRBV5-4 and J is TRBJ2-1; D gene uncertain. CDR1 is SGHNT, CDR2 YYREEE, per germline (reference sequence). The germline V and J ends were trimmed by 1 base and 8 bases, with 10 bases remaining between them. The CDR3 runs to 13 residues. The CDR3 loop reads CASSLSGFHEQFF. The CDR3 DNA reads as TGTGCCAGCAGCTTGTCAGGATTCCATGAGCAGTTCTTC.

V is TRBV29-1 and J is TRBJ1-3, with D possibly matching TRBD1 (5 bases). CDR3 length: 15 residues. The V end lost 1 base, the J end lost 6 bases, and 16 bases lay between the germline ends. Germline loops: CDR1 SQVTM, CDR2 ANQGSEA. The CDR3 nucleotides read TGCAGCGTTGAAGCACGGTCGACAGCTTCAAACACCATATATTTT. The encoded protein is CSVEARSTASNTIYF.

CDR3 bases: TGCGCCAGCAGCTTGGCCGTTAAGGGGACTGAAGCTTTCTTT. It codes for CASSLAVKGTEAFF. This chain connects TRBV5-1 to TRBJ1-1; possibly TRBD1 for D (5 bases). V was shortened by 0 bases and J by 5 bases, with 11 bases between the two germline ends. Germline assignment: CDR1 SGHRS and CDR2 YFSETQ. This CDR3 has 14 amino acids.

V usage is TRBV5-4 and J usage is TRBJ2-7; a weak D match, TRBD2 (6 bases). This CDR3 has 15 residues. V lost 0 bases, J lost 3 bases, and 13 bases lay in between. CDR1 is SGHNT and CDR2 is YYREEE in the germline V gene (reference sequence). CDR3 in amino acids: CASSLDRGTFYEQYF. CDR3 bases: TGTGCCAGCAGCTTGGATCGGGGGACCTTCTACGAGCAGTACTTC.

The chain carries TRBV5-1 and TRBJ2-7, with D maybe TRBD1 (5 bases). The CDR3 is 13 residues long. The V gene's germline CDR1 is SGHRS and CDR2 YFSETQ. Trimming cost V 2 bases and J 5 bases, with 11 bases left between them. CDR3 bases: TGCGCCAGCAGCTTCTCAGGGTACCACGAGCAGTACTTC. Translated: CASSFSGYHEQYF.

The rearrangement joins TRBV7-9 to TRBJ2-2; the match to TRBD2 covers 15 bases. Germline values: CDR1 SEHNR, CDR2 FQNEAQ (reference sequence). The CDR3 has 18 amino acids. V shed 4 bases and J 2 bases; nucleotides not matched to a gene: 5. In DNA form, the CDR3 reads TGTGCCAGCAGCTCGGGACTAGCGGGGGGCCGTAACACCGGGGAGCTGTTTTTT. The encoded protein is CASSSGLAGGRNTGELFF.

V usage is TRBV5-1 and J usage is TRBJ1-2; D is perhaps TRBD1 (6 bases). CDR3 length: 13 residues. Germline V gene lookup returns CDR1 SGHRS and CDR2 YFSETQ. Trimming cost V 0 bases and J 6 bases, with 9 bases left between them. CDR3 amino acids: CASSLGQGHGYTF. CDR3 nucleotide sequence: TGCGCCAGCAGCTTGGGCCAGGGGCATGGCTACACCTTC.

This clone appeared once. The chain recombines TRBV9 with TRBJ2-1; D uncertain. CDR1 and CDR2 (germline): SGDLS, YYNGEE. CDR3 length: 16 residues. Trimming removed 0 bases from V and 6 bases from J, with 16 bases in between. The DNA for the CDR3 is TGTGCCAGCAGCGTAGGAACCCGAAATGGTTTCAATGAGCAGTTCTTC. It specifies CASSVGTRNGFNEQFF.

Concerning this clone: Within the sample, other DNA sequences also encode this same CDR3. The rearrangement joins TRBV7-9 to TRBJ2-2, with 8 positions matching TRBD1. J lost 3 bases, V lost 3 bases, and 6 bases had no gene match. The CDR3 is 16 residues long. Germline V gene lookup returns CDR1 SEHNR and CDR2 FQNEAQ (reference sequence). CDR3 sequence reads: CASSLQGAPDTGELFF. CDR3 DNA sequence: TGTGCCAGCAGCTTGCAGGGGGCGCCGGACACCGGGGAGCTGTTTTTT.

The V call is TRBV21-1, the J call TRBJ2-7. TRBV21-1 is listed as a pseudogene. The length of the CDR3 is 12 residues. The CDR3 DNA reads TGTGCCAGCGGGAATGGCCTCTACGAGCAGTACTTC. Its translation is CASGNGLYEQYF.

This clone is a singleton in its sample. This rearrangement joins TRBV6-1 to TRBJ1-5; 7 positions agree with TRBD1. From germline, CDR1 is MNHNS and CDR2 SASEGT. Germline trimming cut 8 bases from V and 2 bases from J; bases unmatched to any gene: 3. The CDR3 totals 13 residues. The DNA for the CDR3 is TGTGCCAGCGTAGGGACAGGCAATCAGCCCCAGCATTTT. This sequence encodes CASVGTGNQPQHF.

V and J are TRBV5-1 and TRBJ1-2; D gene uncertain. Germline V gives CDR1 SGHRS, CDR2 YFSETQ. The CDR3 consists of 16 residues. The V end lost 1 base, the J end lost 2 bases, and 15 bases lay between the germline ends. The CDR3: CASSLQLAGMNYGYTF. The CDR3 DNA is TGCGCCAGCAGCTTGCAACTGGCGGGAATGAACTATGGCTACACCTTC.

The chain has TRBV19 and TRBJ1-2, with a tentative D call TRBD1 (6 bases). V dropped 9 bases and J dropped 5 bases, with 10 bases sitting between them. The germline V gene encodes CDR1 LNHDA and CDR2 SQIVND (reference sequence). This CDR3 contains 11 residues. The chain's CDR3 is CASQRGYGYTF. DNA for the CDR3: TGTGCCAGCCAAAGGGGGTATGGCTACACCTTC. Looking up the rest from reference TRBV19 and TRBJ1-2 gives the full variable domain: DGGITQSPKYLFRKEGQNVTLSCEQNLNHDAMYWYRQDPGQGLRLIYYSQIVNDFQKGDIAEGYSVSREKKESFPLTVTSAQKNPTAFYLCASQRGYGYTFGSGTRLTVV.

The chain has TRBV19 and TRBJ1-4, with TRBD1 as a possible D gene (5 bases). The CDR3 loop spans 12 amino acids. CDR1 LNHDA and CDR2 SQIVND come from the germline V gene (reference sequence). The V end was cut by 7 bases, the J end by 8 bases, with 11 bases between. The DNA for the CDR3 is TGTGCCAGTATGTCAGGGAGGGAAAAACTGTTTTTT. Translating it yields CASMSGREKLFF.

Concerning this clone: This specimen includes other DNA sequences encoding the same CDR3. The J gene is TRBJ2-6, the V gene TRBV6-1; D unclear. CDR3 length: 16 amino acids. The V and J ends lost 2 bases and 0 bases respectively, with 8 bases between them. Germline assignment: CDR1 MNHNS and CDR2 SASEGT. In DNA, the CDR3 is TGTGCCAGCAGTGAACAGACGCTCTCTGGGGCCAACGTCCTGACTTTC. This gives the protein CASSEQTLSGANVLTF.

This sequence joins TRBV15 and TRBJ1-3; no definite D call. With 0 bases removed from V and 0 bases from J, the gap between germline ends came to 6 bases. The CDR3 has 15 residues. CDR1 is LNHNV and CDR2 is YYDKDF in the germline V gene (reference sequence). CDR3 DNA: TGTGCCACCAGCAGAGACAGGTTCTCTGGAAACACCATATATTTT. It specifies CATSRDRFSGNTIYF.

The chain employs TRBV4-1 and TRBJ1-4, with a tentative D call TRBD1 (5 bases). V lost 5 bases and J lost 8, with 15 bases in between. Looked up from germline, CDR1 is MGHRA and CDR2 is YSYEKL. The CDR3 has 14 residues. DNA for the CDR3: TGCGCCAGCAGCTCCGGGAGGAGGGGCGAAAAACTGTTTTTT. It yields the protein CASSSGRRGEKLFF.

This clone was picked up one time. J is TRBJ2-5 and V is TRBV6-6; 7 bases align to TRBD2. This CDR3 is built from 14 residues. The junction had 9 bases not matched to a gene; V was cut back by 7 bases and J by 4 bases. CDR1 is MNHNY, CDR2 SVGAGI, per germline (reference sequence). CDR3 bases: TGTGCCAGCACCACTCCCGGCGGGGGAGAGACCCAGTACTTC. This encodes CASTTPGGGETQYF.

This chain joins TRBV9 and TRBJ2-5; 10 bases fit TRBD2. V gave up 4 bases and J gave up 8 bases; unmatched junction bases: 14. This CDR3 has 16 residues. The germline CDR1 and CDR2 sequences are SGDLS and YYNGEE. The DNA of the CDR3 is TGTGCCAGCAGCAGAACTAGCGGGGTACCAAGAGAAACCCAGTACTTC. This translates into CASSRTSGVPRETQYF.

The J gene is TRBJ2-3, the V gene TRBV29-1; 14 nucleotides align to TRBD2. The J segment lost 6 bases and the V segment lost 7 bases, leaving 6 bases of the junction unmatched. CDR1 and CDR2 (germline): SQVTM, ANQGSEA. CDR3 length: 14 residues. The CDR3 DNA sequence: TGCAGCGGTAGGACTAGCGGGGGGTCCGATACGCAGTATTTT. It codes for CSGRTSGGSDTQYF.

This clone was counted a single time. J is TRBJ1-3 and V is TRBV6-5, with D maybe TRBD1 (5 bases). Trimming took 2 bases from V and 0 from J, leaving 11 bases between them. The CDR3 length is 16 residues. Germline V lookup: CDR1 MNHEY, CDR2 SVGAGI. The chain's CDR3 is CASSYTPGNSGNTIYF. Here the CDR3 DNA reads TGTGCCAGCAGTTACACACCAGGGAACTCTGGAAACACCATATATTTT.

V usage is TRBV18 and J usage is TRBJ2-3, with D possibly being TRBD2 (5 bases). CDR3 length equals 13 residues. V was clipped by 6 bases and J by 6 bases, with 13 bases between them. The germline V gene has CDR1 KGHSH and CDR2 LQKENI. The CDR3 spells CASSPSGIDTQYF. In nucleotides, the CDR3 is TGTGCCAGCTCTCCGTCGGGGATTGATACGCAGTATTTT.

This clone has just one count. V gene TRBV6-5 combines with J gene TRBJ2-5; 8 bases map to TRBD1. CDR1 MNHEY and CDR2 SVGAGI come from the germline V gene. J lost 4 bases, V lost 0 bases, and 7 bases had no gene match. The CDR3 loop spans 16 amino acids. The CDR3 sequence is CASSYSGAGGRETQYF. DNA of the CDR3: TGTGCCAGCAGTTACTCGGGTGCAGGGGGCAGAGAGACCCAGTACTTC.

This clone was seen once. V and J are TRBV7-9 and TRBJ1-1, with a possible D match to TRBD1 (6 bases). Deletions cut 7 bases from V and 8 bases from J, with 14 bases between. The germline gives CDR1 SEHNR, CDR2 FQNEAQ (reference sequence). The CDR3 length is 12 residues. For the CDR3, the DNA is TGTGCCAGCACCACACAGGGCTCCGAAGCTTTCTTT. This sequence encodes CASTTQGSEAFF.